The next 13 T cell receptor beta chains were all read from a single sample in a study of shared T cell receptors in the human thymus. Produced via immunoSEQ multiplex PCR; TCRdb's table is partial and in-frame only. The table has about 660,000 clones, 88% seen once. A further study also used this sample, focusing on human thymus T cells.

Sequenced sample: thymocytes. The source is a boy less than two years old with a congenital heart defect.

The chain employs TRBV7-9 and TRBJ1-2, with D possibly being TRBD1 (6 bases). Per the germline V gene, CDR1 is SEHNR and CDR2 is FQNEAQ (reference sequence). CDR3 length equals 14 residues. V gave up 0 bases and J gave up 8 bases, with 13 bases separating them. The CDR3 loop reads CASSLAPQGGGYTF. Written as DNA, the CDR3 is TGTGCCAGCAGCTTAGCGCCACAGGGCGGCGGCTACACCTTC.

Details on this clone: Other DNA sequences from this sample encode an identical CDR3 as well. The chain is built from TRBV25-1 and TRBJ1-4; 8 nucleotides agree with TRBD1. CDR1 is MGHDK, CDR2 SYGVNS, per germline. The CDR3 has 18 amino acids. V dropped 7 bases and J dropped 1; count of bases not matched to a gene: 14. CDR3 DNA sequence: TGTGCCAGCACCCAGCAGGGAGGACAGGGAGGAACTAATGAAAAACTGTTTTTT. Translation gives CASTQQGGQGGTNEKLFF.

This chain connects TRBV15 to TRBJ1-3; D remains unclear. Germline CDR1 is LNHNV and CDR2 is YYDKDF (reference sequence). This CDR3 has 13 amino acids. The V and J ends lost 6 bases and 4 bases respectively, with 10 bases between them. The CDR3 DNA reads TGTGCCACCAGTTACGGGGTCGGAAACACCATATATTTT. It codes for CATSYGVGNTIYF.

This chain uses TRBV10-1 with TRBJ2-1; the D gene is possibly TRBD1 (5 bases). The CDR3 spans 15 residues. V was shortened by 7 bases and J by 0 bases, with 13 bases between the two germline ends. Looked up from germline, CDR1 is WNHNN and CDR2 is SYGVQD (reference sequence). CDR3 sequence reads: CASKRSGHSYNEQFF. CDR3 DNA: TGCGCCAGCAAGCGCTCAGGGCACTCCTACAATGAGCAGTTCTTC.

This chain connects TRBV7-2 to TRBJ2-7, with TRBD2 matching 8 bases. Losses at the gene ends were 0 bases for V and 0 bases for J; bases not matched to a gene: 13. Germline V gene data show CDR1 as SGHTA and CDR2 as FQGNSA. CDR3 size: 19 residues. The DNA for the CDR3 is TGTGCCAGCAGCTTAGCCCCCTTCGTGGGAAGCGGGAGCTCCTACGAGCAGTACTTC. Protein: CASSLAPFVGSGSSYEQYF.

The chain combines TRBV11-3 with TRBJ2-7; 11 bases fit TRBD2. The V gene end was trimmed by 6 bases and the J gene end by 5 bases; junction bases not matched to a gene: 9. Germline assignment: CDR1 SGHNT and CDR2 YENEEA. The CDR3 runs 15 residues. DNA for the CDR3: TGTGCCAGCAGTTCCGGGACTAGCGGCGGCAACGAGCAGTACTTC. It codes for CASSSGTSGGNEQYF.

The V gene is TRBV4-2, the J gene TRBJ2-3, with TRBD2 as a possible D gene (6 bases). V lost 0 bases to trimming and J lost 0 bases, with 10 bases between them. This CDR3 is built from 16 residues. From germline, CDR1 is LGHNA and CDR2 YNFKEQ. Here the CDR3 reads CASSQERRGSTDTQYF. The CDR3 nucleotides are TGTGCCAGCAGCCAAGAGAGACGGGGGAGCACAGATACGCAGTATTTT.

This chain joins TRBV4-3 and TRBJ2-3; 7 bases map to TRBD2. The junction had 12 bases not matched to a gene; V was cut back by 5 bases and J by 4 bases. Germline CDR1 reads LGHNA; CDR2 reads YSLEER. This CDR3 is 16 amino acids long. CDR3 protein: CASSSRVGGGSDTQYF. Here the CDR3 DNA reads TGCGCCAGCAGCTCCAGGGTGGGGGGGGGATCAGATACGCAGTATTTT.

The CDR3 DNA is TGTGCCAGCAGTTTCACACCGGGACAGGGGGACCACAATGAGCAGTTCTTC. The encoded protein is CASSFTPGQGDHNEQFF. The chain uses TRBV28 and TRBJ2-1; the match to TRBD1 covers 11 bases. CDR1 is MDHEN, CDR2 SYDVKM, per germline. The length of the CDR3 is 17 residues. After removal of 3 bases from V and 5 bases from J, the junction contained 9 bases not matched to a gene. The full variable domain, with the rest looked up from reference TRBV28 and TRBJ2-1, is DVKVTQSSRYLVKRTGEKVFLECVQDMDHENMFWYRQDPGLGLRLIYFSYDVKMKEKGDIPEGYSVSREKKERFSLILESASTNQTSMYLCASSFTPGQGDHNEQFFGPGTRLTVL.

The gene calls are TRBV19 and TRBJ1-3; 9 bases agree with TRBD1. The germline CDR1 and CDR2 sequences are LNHDA and SQIVND (reference sequence). The CDR3 has 14 amino acids. With V trimmed by 6 bases and J by 4 bases, 4 bases remained unmatched. CDR3 loop: CASRQGQGGNTIYF. The CDR3 DNA follows: TGTGCCAGTAGACAAGGACAGGGGGGAAACACCATATATTTT.

The gene calls are TRBV9 and TRBJ2-5; TRBD2 agrees at 11 bases. The CDR3 spans 16 residues. CDR1 is SGDLS and CDR2 is YYNGEE in the germline V gene. V gave up 0 bases and J gave up 5 bases; unmatched junction bases: 6. CDR3: CASSVATSGSFETQYF. CDR3 coding DNA: TGTGCCAGCAGCGTAGCTACTAGCGGGAGCTTCGAGACCCAGTACTTC.

The rearrangement joins TRBV28 to TRBJ2-5; the D is unclear. The CDR3 length is 13 residues. Between the trimmed V and J ends, which lost 2 bases and 6 bases, there was a span of 10 bases. Germline V gene lookup returns CDR1 MDHEN and CDR2 SYDVKM. CDR3 sequence: CASSLPLAKTQYF. The CDR3 DNA is TGTGCCAGCAGTTTACCCTTAGCCAAGACCCAGTACTTC.

The sample holds one count of this clone. This chain uses TRBV6-5 with TRBJ2-7; 7 nucleotides agree with TRBD1. In germline, CDR1 is MNHEY, CDR2 SVGAGI. Trimming took 6 bases from V and 1 from J; bases not matched to a gene: 9. This CDR3 has 15 residues. CDR3 nucleotide sequence: TGTGCCAGCAGCCCGACAGGGACGCCTTCCTACGAGCAGTACTTC. This gives the protein CASSPTGTPSYEQYF.